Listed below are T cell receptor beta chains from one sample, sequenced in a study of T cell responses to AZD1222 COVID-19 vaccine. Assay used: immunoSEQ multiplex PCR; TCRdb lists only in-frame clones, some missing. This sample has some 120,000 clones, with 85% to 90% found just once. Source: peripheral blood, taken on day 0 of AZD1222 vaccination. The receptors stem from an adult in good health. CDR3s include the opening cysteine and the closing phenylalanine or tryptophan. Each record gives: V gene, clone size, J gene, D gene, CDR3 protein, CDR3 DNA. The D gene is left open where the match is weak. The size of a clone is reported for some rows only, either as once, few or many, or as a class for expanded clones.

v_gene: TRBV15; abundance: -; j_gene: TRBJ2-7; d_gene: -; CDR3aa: CATSRDVAASFYEQYF; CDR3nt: TGTGCCACCAGCAGAGATGTGGCAGCTAGCTTCTACGAGCAGTACTTC
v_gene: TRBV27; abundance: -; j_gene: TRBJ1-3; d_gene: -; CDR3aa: CASSPPDGNTIYF; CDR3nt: TGTGCCAGCAGTCCCCCGGATGGAAACACCATATATTTT
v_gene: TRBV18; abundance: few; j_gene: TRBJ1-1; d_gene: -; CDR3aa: CASSPWTDVNTEAFF; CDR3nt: TGTGCCAGCTCACCTTGGACTGATGTGAACACTGAAGCTTTCTTT
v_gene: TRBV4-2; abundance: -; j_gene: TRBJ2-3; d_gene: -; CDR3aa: CASSYSTDTQYF; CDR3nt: TGTGCCAGCAGCTACTCCACAGATACGCAGTATTTT
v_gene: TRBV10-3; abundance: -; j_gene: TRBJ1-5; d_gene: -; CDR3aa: CAIRGDGTQPQHF; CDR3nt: TGTGCCATCAGGGGCGACGGGACTCAGCCCCAGCATTTT
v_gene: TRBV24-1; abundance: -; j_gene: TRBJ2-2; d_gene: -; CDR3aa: CATSGRTNTGELFF; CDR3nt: TGTGCCACCAGTGGCAGGACGAACACCGGGGAGCTGTTTTTT
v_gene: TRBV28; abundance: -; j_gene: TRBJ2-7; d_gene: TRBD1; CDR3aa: CASSKIGTGGAEQYF; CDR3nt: TGTGCCAGCAGTAAAATAGGGACAGGGGGCGCCGAGCAGTACTTC
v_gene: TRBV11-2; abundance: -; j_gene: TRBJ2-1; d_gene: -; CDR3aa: CASSLRTDPRRDEEFF; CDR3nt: TGTGCCAGCAGCTTACGGACGGATCCAAGGAGGGACGAGGAGTTCTTC
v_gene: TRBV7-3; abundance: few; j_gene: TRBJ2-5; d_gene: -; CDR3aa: CASSATGGQETQYF; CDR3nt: TGTGCCAGCAGCGCAACCGGAGGCCAAGAGACCCAGTACTTC
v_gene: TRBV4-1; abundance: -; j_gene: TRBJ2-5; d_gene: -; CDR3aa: CASSQSASGETQYF; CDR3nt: TGCGCCAGCAGTCAATCGGCGAGCGGGGAGACCCAGTACTTC
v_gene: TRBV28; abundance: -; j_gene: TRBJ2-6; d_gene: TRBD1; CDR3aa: CASATGQAGANVLTF; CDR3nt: TGTGCCAGCGCGACAGGGCAAGCTGGGGCCAACGTCCTGACTTTC
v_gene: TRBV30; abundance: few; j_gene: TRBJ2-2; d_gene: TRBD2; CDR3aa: CAWNPSGRDTGELFF; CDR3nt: TGTGCCTGGAATCCTAGCGGGAGGGACACCGGGGAGCTGTTTTTT
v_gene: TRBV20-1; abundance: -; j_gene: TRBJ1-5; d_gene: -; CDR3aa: CSASQGTSNQPQHF; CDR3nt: TGCAGTGCTAGTCAGGGTACTAGCAATCAGCCCCAGCATTTT
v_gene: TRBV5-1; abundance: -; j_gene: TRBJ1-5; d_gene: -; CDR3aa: CASSTGLINQPQHF; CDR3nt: TGCGCCAGCAGTACAGGGCTTATCAATCAGCCCCAGCATTTT
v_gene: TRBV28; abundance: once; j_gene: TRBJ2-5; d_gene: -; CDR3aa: CASSLLGRQGSGKETQYF; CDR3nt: TGTGCCAGCAGTTTATTGGGAAGACAGGGTAGCGGGAAAGAGACCCAGTACTTC
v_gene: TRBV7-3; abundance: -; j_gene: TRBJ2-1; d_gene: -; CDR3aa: CASTIDGRSYNEQFF; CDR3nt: TGTGCCAGCACCATAGACGGTCGCTCCTACAATGAGCAGTTCTTC
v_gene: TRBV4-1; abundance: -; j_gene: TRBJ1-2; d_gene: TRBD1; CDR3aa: CASRLQGTQNYGYTF; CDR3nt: TGCGCCAGCAGACTACAGGGGACCCAGAACTATGGCTACACCTTC
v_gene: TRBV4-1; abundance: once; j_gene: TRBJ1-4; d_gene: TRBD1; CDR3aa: CASSQLGTATNEKLFF; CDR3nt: TGCGCCAGCAGCCAACTTGGGACAGCAACTAATGAAAAACTGTTTTTT
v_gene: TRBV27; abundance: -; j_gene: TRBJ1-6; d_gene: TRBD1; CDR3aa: CASSHETGGFGSSPLHF; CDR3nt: TGTGCCAGCAGTCATGAGACAGGGGGTTTTGGTAGTTCACCCCTCCACTTT
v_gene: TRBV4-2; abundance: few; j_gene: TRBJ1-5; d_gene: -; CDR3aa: CASSQEDGFNQPQHF; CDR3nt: TGTGCCAGCAGCCAAGAGGACGGATTCAATCAGCCCCAGCATTTT
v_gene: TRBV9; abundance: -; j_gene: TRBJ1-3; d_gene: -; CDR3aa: CASSLGGSSGNTIYF; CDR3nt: TGTGCCAGCAGCCTAGGGGGGAGCTCTGGAAACACCATATATTTT
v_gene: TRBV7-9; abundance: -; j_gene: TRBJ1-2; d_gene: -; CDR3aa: CASSLIRRGRHPNYGYTF; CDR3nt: TGTGCCAGCAGCTTAATTCGTCGGGGGAGACATCCTAACTATGGCTACACCTTC
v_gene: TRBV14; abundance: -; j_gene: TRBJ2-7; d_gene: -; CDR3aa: CASSQLDRTYEQYF; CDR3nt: TGTGCCAGCAGCCAATTAGACCGGACCTACGAGCAGTACTTC
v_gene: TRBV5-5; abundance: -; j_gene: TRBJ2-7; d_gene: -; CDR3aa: CASSTDGGQYF; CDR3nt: TGTGCCAGCAGCACTGACGGCGGGCAGTACTTC
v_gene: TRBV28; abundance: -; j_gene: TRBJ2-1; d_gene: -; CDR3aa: CASSPRLGSYNEQFF; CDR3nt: TGTGCCAGCAGTCCTCGACTAGGTTCCTACAATGAGCAGTTCTTC
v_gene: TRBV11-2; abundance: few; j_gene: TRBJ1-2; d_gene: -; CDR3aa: CASSLGDSAYGYTF; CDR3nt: TGTGCCAGCAGCTTAGGGGATTCGGCATATGGCTACACCTTC
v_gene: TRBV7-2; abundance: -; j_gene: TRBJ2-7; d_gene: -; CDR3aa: CASSFLTDYEQYF; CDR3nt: TGTGCCAGCAGCTTCTTGACGGACTACGAGCAGTACTTC
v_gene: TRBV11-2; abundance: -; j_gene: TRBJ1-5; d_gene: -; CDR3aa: CASSLDDSQPQHF; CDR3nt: TGTGCCAGCAGCTTAGATGACAGTCAGCCCCAGCATTTT
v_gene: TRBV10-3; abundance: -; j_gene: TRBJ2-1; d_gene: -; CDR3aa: CAITPESHNEQFF; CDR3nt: TGTGCCATCACCCCCGAGAGCCACAATGAGCAGTTCTTC
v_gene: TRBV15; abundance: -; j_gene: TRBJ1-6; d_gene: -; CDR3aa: CATSTRDKASPLHF; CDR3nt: TGTGCCACCAGCACCCGGGACAAAGCTTCACCCCTCCACTTT
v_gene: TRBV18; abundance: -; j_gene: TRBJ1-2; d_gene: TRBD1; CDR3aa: CASSPTGGYGYTF; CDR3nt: TGTGCCAGCTCACCGACAGGGGGATATGGCTACACCTTC
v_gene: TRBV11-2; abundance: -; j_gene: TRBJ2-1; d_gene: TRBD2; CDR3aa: CAGRGGGEQFF; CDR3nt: TGTGCCGGCCGGGGGGGTGGCGAGCAGTTCTTC